The source of this T cell receptor beta chain is a study of T cell responses to AZD1222 COVID-19 vaccine. Findings and caveats of the study: Samples come after the peak T cell response, not at day 14.

CDR1 is ENHRY and CDR2 is SYGVKD in the germline V gene. V shed 5 bases and J shed 4 bases, with 12 bases lying between them. CDR3 length: 14 amino acids. About this clone itself: Its target is not known.

Assay: immunoSEQ multiplex PCR; the TCRdb copy retains only in-frame clones and omits some. The sample contains fewer than 150,000 clones, over 75% of which appear only once. The origin of this receptor is an adult in good health. The chain uses TRBV10-3 and TRBJ1-3; D might be TRBD1 (6 bases). This specimen consisted of peripheral blood, obtained on day 0 of AZD1222 vaccination. In DNA, the CDR3 is TGTGCCATCAGTAAACAGGGCGGAGGAAACACCATATATTTT. It is translated as CAISKQGGGNTIYF.